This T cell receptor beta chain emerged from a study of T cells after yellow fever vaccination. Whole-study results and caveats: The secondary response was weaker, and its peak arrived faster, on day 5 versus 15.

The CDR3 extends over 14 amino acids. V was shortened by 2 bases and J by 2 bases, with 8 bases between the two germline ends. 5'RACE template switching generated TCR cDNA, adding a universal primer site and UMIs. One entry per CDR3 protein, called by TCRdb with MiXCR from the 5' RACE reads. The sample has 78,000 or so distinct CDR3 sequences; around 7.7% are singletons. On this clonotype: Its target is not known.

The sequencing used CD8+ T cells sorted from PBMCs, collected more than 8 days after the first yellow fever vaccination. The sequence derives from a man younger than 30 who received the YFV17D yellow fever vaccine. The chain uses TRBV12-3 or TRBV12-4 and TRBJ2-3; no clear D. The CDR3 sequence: CASSLIGITDTQYF. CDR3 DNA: TGTGCCAGCAGTTTAATCGGTATCACAGATACGCAGTATTTT.